Here is one TCR beta chain with its context. The sample originates from a study of early T cells in non-severe SARS-CoV-2 infection. V dropped 1 base and J dropped 4 bases, with 12 bases sitting between them. Looked up from germline, CDR1 is SGHDT and CDR2 is YYEEEE. The CDR3 sequence is 16 residues long. Individual cDNA molecules received unique molecular identifiers. TCRdb re-called the 5' RACE reads with MiXCR, one entry per CDR3 protein. The sample contains 75,000 or so distinct CDR3 sequences, 11% of which appear only once. The chain is built from TRBV5-6 and TRBJ2-6; the D call may be TRBD1 or TRBD2 (6 bases each). The material was whole blood, obtained at baseline. The source of this sequence is an adult who was a healthcare worker with PCR-confirmed SARS-CoV-2 infection or an uninfected control (not recorded which). The CDR3 coding sequence is TGTGCCAGCAGCTTGCCGGGGGCGGAAGGGGCCAACGTCCTGACTTTC. Its translation is CASSLPGAEGANVLTF.